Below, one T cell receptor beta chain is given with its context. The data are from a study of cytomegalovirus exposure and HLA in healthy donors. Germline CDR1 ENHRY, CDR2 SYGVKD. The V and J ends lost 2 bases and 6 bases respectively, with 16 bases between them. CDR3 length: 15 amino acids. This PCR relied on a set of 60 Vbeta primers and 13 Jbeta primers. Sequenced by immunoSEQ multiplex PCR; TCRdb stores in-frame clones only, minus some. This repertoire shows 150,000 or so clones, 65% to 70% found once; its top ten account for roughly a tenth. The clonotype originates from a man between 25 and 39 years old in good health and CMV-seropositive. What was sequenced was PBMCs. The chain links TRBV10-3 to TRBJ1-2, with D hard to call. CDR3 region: CAISEPSLRVNGYTF. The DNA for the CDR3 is TGTGCCATCAGTGAGCCCAGTCTCCGGGTGAATGGCTACACCTTC.